This paragraph reports one T cell receptor (beta chain). This clonotype has at least ten counts. This receptor's antigen is unknown. No much larger clonotype is one base removed from it; base qualities were not supplied. In the paper's terms, the treatment or condition label means: in vitro stimulation with specific CMV peptide epitopes to enrich CMV-specific T cells. Inclusive of the bounding cysteine and phenylalanine, the CDR3 is 16 residues long. Only the CDR3 DNA is retained, 48 bases long and in frame from the first base. CDR1 and CDR2 are drawn from the germline V gene: SGHTA, FQGNSA. Unmatched junction bases come to 9, with V trimmed by 3 bases and J by 4 bases. The data are from a study of T cell repertoires in cytomegalovirus infection (dated by TCRdb to about 2019). For the study in its entirety: Alongside well-studied HLA-B-restricted epitopes, the peptide stimulations were aimed at recently identified HLA-C-restricted CMV epitopes, whose presentation resists viral immunomodulation. Donor HLA type was relevant to the analysis, because carriage of CMV infection together with the matching HLA type was indicated by public TCR beta signatures. The paper as a whole reports these results and caveats: Carriers of CMV infection plus the relevant HLA type were discriminated by the cumulative frequency of public TCR beta family members in the study cohort and in an independent roughly 380-donor cohort. In the ex vivo response, HLA-C-restricted CMV-specific TCR beta clonotypes were dominant, and in two of eight donors the single most frequent clonotype came from this HLA-C-restricted group.

Sequencing was performed on an Illumina HiSeq 1500. The public reads were reprocessed in TCRdb via fastp at Q25 and MiXCR, keeping in-frame beta chains. Here each entry gathers all rows of one CDR3 protein and keeps the most common genes and DNA. Across this sample there are approximately 1,000,000 distinct CDR3 sequences, with 30% to 40% seen only once. Roughly an eighth of the sample belongs to the ten largest clones. The TCR comes from a human donor in good health (CMV status not recorded). Some clones in this sample may be carry-over from other donors' samples. The chain links TRBV7-2 with TRBJ2-3; 8 nucleotides in the junction match TRBD1. The specimen comprised cultured CD8+ T cells from PBMCs, sampled from culture after CMV antigen stimulation. The CDR3 protein is CASSFGEDRVADTQYF. The base sequence is TGTGCCAGCAGCTTTGGCGAGGACAGGGTTGCAGATACGCAGTATTTT.